This TCR beta chain was sequenced for a study of T-cell reconstitution after alpha-beta-depleted transplantation in children. This clonotype was detected many times. The authors prepared the TCRbeta library with unique molecular identifiers. Via MiXCR, TCRdb re-called the PCR reads, giving one row per CDR3 protein. The table has about 230,000 distinct CDR3 sequences, 12% seen once. This sample comprised PBMCs from the stem cell graft donor, obtained from the stem cell graft. This clonotype was obtained from a human donor who donated a stem cell graft to a child with acute lymphoblastic leukemia.

The chain's CDR3 is CASSFIPPLAGGADTQYF. CDR3 in DNA: TGTGCCAGCAGTTTTATCCCCCCCCTAGCGGGGGGTGCAGATACGCAGTATTTT. This chain uses TRBV27 with TRBJ2-3; 11 positions agree with TRBD2. The V segment lost 3 bases and the J segment 4 bases; nucleotides outside the gene matches: 12. In germline, CDR1 is MNHEY, CDR2 SMNVEV (reference sequence). CDR3 length: 18 residues.